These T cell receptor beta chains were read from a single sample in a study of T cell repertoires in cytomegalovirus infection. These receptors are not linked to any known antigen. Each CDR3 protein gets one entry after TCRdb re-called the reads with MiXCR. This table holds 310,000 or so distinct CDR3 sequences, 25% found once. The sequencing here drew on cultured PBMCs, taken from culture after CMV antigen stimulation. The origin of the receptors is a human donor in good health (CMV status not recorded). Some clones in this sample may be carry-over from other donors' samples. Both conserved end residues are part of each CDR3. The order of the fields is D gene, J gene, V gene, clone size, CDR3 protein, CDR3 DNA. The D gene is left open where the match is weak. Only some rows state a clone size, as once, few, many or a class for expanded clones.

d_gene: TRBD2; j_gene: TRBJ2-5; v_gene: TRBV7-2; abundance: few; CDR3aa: CASSQVAGGRETQYF; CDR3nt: TGTGCCAGCAGCCAGGTAGCGGGAGGCCGAGAGACCCAGTACTTC
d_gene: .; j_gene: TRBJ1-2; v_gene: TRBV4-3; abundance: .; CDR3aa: CASGQDRDYGYTF; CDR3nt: TGCGCCAGCGGCCAGGACAGAGACTATGGCTACACCTTC
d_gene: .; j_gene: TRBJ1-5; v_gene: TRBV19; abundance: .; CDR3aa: CASSIEETQPNQPQHF; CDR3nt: TGTGCCAGTAGTATTGAGGAGACTCAACCCAATCAGCCCCAGCATTTT
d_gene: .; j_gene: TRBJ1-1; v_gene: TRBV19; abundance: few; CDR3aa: CASSFLGANTEAFF; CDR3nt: TGTGCCAGTAGTTTCCTGGGGGCGAACACTGAAGCTTTCTTT
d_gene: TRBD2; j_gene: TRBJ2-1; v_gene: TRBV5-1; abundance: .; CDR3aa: CASSLGALAGGEQFF; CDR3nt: TGCGCCAGCAGCTTGGGTGCCCTAGCGGGAGGCGAGCAGTTCTTC
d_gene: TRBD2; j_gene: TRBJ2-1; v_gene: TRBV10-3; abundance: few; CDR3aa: CAITGRGSGREGTYNEQFF; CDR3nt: TGTGCCATCACCGGGCGAGGTAGCGGGAGGGAAGGGACCTACAATGAGCAGTTCTTC
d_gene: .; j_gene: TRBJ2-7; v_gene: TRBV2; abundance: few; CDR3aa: CASKRYEQYF; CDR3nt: TGTGCCAGCAAGAGGTACGAGCAGTACTTC
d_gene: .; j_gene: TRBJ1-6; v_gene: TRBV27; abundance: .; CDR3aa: CASSSQSYNSPLHF; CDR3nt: TGTGCCAGCAGTTCTCAAAGTTATAATTCACCCCTCCACTTT
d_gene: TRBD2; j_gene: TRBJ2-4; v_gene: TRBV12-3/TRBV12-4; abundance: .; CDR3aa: CASSFRTSGSAVAKNIQYF; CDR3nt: TGTGCCAGCAGTTTCCGGACTAGCGGGAGTGCCGTAGCCAAAAACATTCAGTACTTC
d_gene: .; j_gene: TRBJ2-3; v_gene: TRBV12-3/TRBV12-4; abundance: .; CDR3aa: CASSPRGDTQYF; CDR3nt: TGTGCCAGCTCCCCCAGGGGAGATACGCAGTATTTT
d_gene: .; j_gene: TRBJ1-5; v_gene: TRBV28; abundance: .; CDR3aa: CASSFLSNQPQHF; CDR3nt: TGTGCCAGCAGTTTTCTTAGCAATCAGCCCCAGCATTTT
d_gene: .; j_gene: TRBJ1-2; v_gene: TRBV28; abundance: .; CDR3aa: CASRFSRDPGGYTF; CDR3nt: TGTGCCAGCAGATTTAGCCGGGACCCCGGGGGCTACACCTTC
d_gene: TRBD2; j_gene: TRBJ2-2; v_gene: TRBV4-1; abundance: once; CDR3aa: CASSQRGGEFRELFF; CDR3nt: TGCGCCAGCAGCCAACGCGGGGGAGAATTCAGGGAGCTGTTTTTT
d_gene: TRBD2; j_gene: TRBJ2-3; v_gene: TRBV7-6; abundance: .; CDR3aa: CASSFSGSGPDTQYF; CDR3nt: TGTGCCAGCAGCTTTAGCGGGAGCGGGCCAGATACGCAGTATTTT
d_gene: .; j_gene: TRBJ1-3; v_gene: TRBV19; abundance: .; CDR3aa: CASSIMDSGNTIYF; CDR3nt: TGTGCCAGTAGTATCATGGATTCTGGAAACACCATATATTTT
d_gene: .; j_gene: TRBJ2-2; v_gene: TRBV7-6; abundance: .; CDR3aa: CASSLAGRDGELFF; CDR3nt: TGTGCCAGCAGCTTAGCAGGCCGGGACGGGGAGCTGTTTTTT